This T cell receptor (beta chain) was sequenced in a study of T-cell memory formation after mild COVID-19. For the study at large: TCR clusters largely stayed donor specific. Findings of the study overall: From day 15 to 85, contracting clones were balanced between CD4 and CD8, whereas later expanders leaned toward CD4+.

One entry per CDR3 protein, called by TCRdb with MiXCR from the 5' RACE reads. The sample includes hundreds of thousands of distinct CDR3 sequences, 15% to 17% of them seen just once. Only a few counts were recorded for this clonotype. No antigen is known for it. Germline CDR1 reads SGHTA; CDR2 reads FQGNSA. The V and J ends lost 7 bases and 4 bases respectively, with 14 bases between them. The CDR3 has 14 amino acids. Material for sequencing was PBMCs or a T cell subset sorted from them (not recorded which). The clonotype comes from an adult woman who had mild COVID-19 (a few samples of this study predate the infection). Cell type and time point are not known. V usage is TRBV7-2 and J usage is TRBJ2-1; D unresolved. CDR3 DNA sequence: TGTGCCAGCAACCCGAAGGTCGGTTACAATGAGCAGTTCTTC. Amino acid sequence: CASNPKVGYNEQFF.